This TCR beta chain is drawn from a study of cytomegalovirus exposure and HLA in healthy donors. Study at large: The 120 or so validation repertoires used a platform that matched the one used for the 550 to 800 first-cohort repertoires, as a later analysis reported. Findings of the study overall: In vitro, three CMV-associated chains proved specific for CMV antigens. The classifier reportedly diagnosed cytomegalovirus status with high specificity and sensitivity. The study labeled 150 to 200 TCR beta chains cytomegalovirus-associated.

Per germline, CDR1 LNHDA and CDR2 SQIVND (reference sequence). The CDR3 has 14 residues. J lost 9 bases, V lost 4 bases, and 7 bases had no gene match. Libraries were prepared by immunoSEQ multiplex PCR; TCRdb keeps only in-frame clonotypes and omits some of them. In the table there are more than 300,000 clones, roughly 88% of which are singletons. For this clone: Antigen: not known.

This sequence originates from a woman aged 18-29 years in good health and CMV-seronegative. The chain is built from TRBV19 and TRBJ2-7; TRBD1 matches 12 bases. The sequenced sample consisted of PBMCs. CDR3 bases: TGTGCCAGTAGTACCGGGACAGGGGGCGATTGGCAGTACTTC. Protein sequence: CASSTGTGGDWQYF.